Listed below are T cell receptor beta chains from one sample, sequenced in a study of T cells after yellow fever vaccination. TCRdb recomputed calls from the 5' RACE reads with MiXCR, one row per CDR3 protein. The repertoire holds a few hundred thousand distinct CDR3 sequences, with 8.5% to 10% as singletons. The sequences come from CD4+ T cells sorted from PBMCs, collected 5 days after the yellow fever booster vaccination. The receptors shown here come from a man aged 18-30 years who received the YFV17D yellow fever vaccine. CDR3s include the opening cysteine and the closing phenylalanine or tryptophan. D genes are given only for firm matches. Some rows mark clone size as missing; the rest say once, few, many or name a class of expanded clone.

V	D	J	length	size	CDR3	DNA
TRBV6-1	TRBD1	TRBJ1-1	13	few	CASTQGALSEAFF	TGTGCCAGCACCCAGGGGGCCCTATCTGAAGCTTTCTTT
TRBV12-3/TRBV12-4	.	TRBJ2-1	11	few	CASRTGNEQFF	TGTGCCAGCAGGACAGGCAATGAGCAGTTCTTC
TRBV5-6	.	TRBJ2-5	15	.	CASSFLDPGMKTQYF	TGTGCCAGCAGTTTTCTGGACCCGGGGATGAAGACCCAGTACTTC
TRBV4-2	.	TRBJ1-3	15	few	CASSPQEASGNTIYF	TGTGCCAGCAGCCCACAGGAAGCCTCTGGAAACACCATATATTTT
TRBV6-1	TRBD1	TRBJ2-2	14	.	CASRIQGGGGELFF	TGTGCCAGCAGAATACAGGGGGGTGGCGGGGAGCTGTTTTTT
TRBV4-3	.	TRBJ1-6	17	.	CASSQDSSPGQTAPLHF	TGCGCCAGCAGCCAAGACTCTTCGCCCGGACAAACCGCACCCCTCCACTTT
TRBV5-1	.	TRBJ2-5	15	.	CASSHPTVTQETQYF	TGCGCCAGCAGCCATCCGACAGTAACCCAAGAGACCCAGTACTTC
TRBV18	.	TRBJ2-1	13	few	CASSPQQDNEQFF	TGTGCCAGCTCACCTCAACAGGACAATGAGCAGTTCTTC
TRBV5-1	TRBD2	TRBJ2-1	21	few	CASSLAGTSGGYLRLYNEQFF	TGCGCCAGCAGCTTGGCCGGGACTAGCGGGGGGTACCTCCGATTATACAATGAGCAGTTCTTC
TRBV7-2	.	TRBJ2-3	13	many	CASSFGGTDTQYF	TGTGCCAGCAGCTTCGGGGGCACAGATACGCAGTATTTT
TRBV5-1	.	TRBJ1-2	13	many	CASSLQGLYGYTF	TGCGCCAGCAGCTTGCAAGGGCTCTATGGCTACACCTTC
TRBV3-1	TRBD1	TRBJ1-2	14	.	CASSPRLRGHGYTF	TGTGCCAGCAGCCCCCGATTGAGGGGGCACGGCTACACCTTC
TRBV4-3	TRBD1	TRBJ1-1	14	few	CASSQDDRGLQAFF	TGCGCCAGCAGCCAAGACGACAGGGGGCTTCAAGCTTTCTTT
TRBV20-1	.	TRBJ1-6	16	.	CSAPRLQGSGNSPLHF	TGCAGTGCCCCCAGGCTGCAGGGGTCGGGTAATTCACCCCTCCACTTT
TRBV12-3/TRBV12-4	.	TRBJ1-2	14	.	CASSLLSGPYGYTF	TGTGCCAGCAGTTTATTGTCAGGGCCCTATGGCTACACCTTC
TRBV6-5	TRBD2	TRBJ2-3	18	few	CASSYSLPSGRITDTQYF	TGTGCCAGCAGTTACTCGCTTCCTAGCGGGAGGATCACAGATACGCAGTATTTT
TRBV9	.	TRBJ2-1	14	.	CASSAGRGPNEQFF	TGTGCCAGCAGCGCAGGGAGAGGACCAAATGAGCAGTTCTTC
TRBV5-5	.	TRBJ1-3	13	few	CASSLDRVNTIYF	TGTGCCAGCAGCTTGGATCGGGTAAACACCATATATTTT
TRBV6-2/TRBV6-3	.	TRBJ1-4	16	.	CASRTSLGRKNEKLFF	TGTGCCAGCAGAACCTCCCTTGGACGGAAAAATGAAAAACTGTTTTTT
TRBV11-2	.	TRBJ1-2	13	many	CASSLEGDYGYTF	TGTGCCAGCAGCTTAGAAGGGGACTATGGCTACACCTTC
TRBV5-1	TRBD1	TRBJ2-2	18	few	CATGEGTGGSVNTGELFF	TGCGCCACCGGCGAGGGGACAGGGGGTTCCGTGAACACCGGGGAGCTGTTTTTT
TRBV24-1	.	TRBJ2-3	13	.	CATSVGAPDTQYF	TGTGCCACCAGTGTAGGGGCTCCAGATACGCAGTATTTT